This record covers a single TCR beta chain. Germline CDR1 reads SGDLS; CDR2 reads YYNGEE. The junction had 8 bases not matched to a gene; V was cut back by 4 bases and J by 4 bases. There are 15 residues in the CDR3. This sample stems from a study of identical twins. TCRdb analysed the 5' RACE reads with MiXCR anew, one entry per CDR3 protein. The data hold approximately 190,000 distinct CDR3 sequences, with less than 20% observed a single time. The same data also contributed to another study, on T cells expressing NK-cell markers. From that paper: CD3+CD56+NKG2C+, CD3+CD56+NKG2C- and CD3+CD56-NKG2C+ T cells, once sorted, supplied the TCR beta repertoires. There were seven HCMV-seropositive donors and one seronegative donor among the eight sequenced. Several experiments added an anti-gamma-delta TCR antibody to sort only alpha-beta TCR T cells.

The sequence was collected from a young woman in good health. The J gene is TRBJ1-1, the V gene TRBV9; 9 bases match TRBD1. Source material: CD8+ T cells sorted from blood. CDR3 bases: TGTGCCAGCAGCTTAACCAAGACAGGGGGCACTGAAGCTTTCTTT. Its protein is CASSLTKTGGTEAFF.